The present TCR beta chain was sequenced within a study of T cells in localized non-small cell lung cancer. Broader study findings: Density of T cells in blood, when higher, went with longer overall survival. Out of the top 100 tumor clones, a median approximately 50 were seen in adjacent lung.

A remark on this clone: Its cognate antigen is unknown.

CDR3 length equals 13 residues. The germline V and J ends were trimmed by 5 bases and 15 bases, with 20 bases remaining between them. Per germline, CDR1 SGHVS and CDR2 FQNEAQ. Sequencing was performed with immunoSEQ multiplex PCR; in TCRdb, only in-frame clones are kept and a portion is missing. Altogether tens of thousands of clones are present, around 90% being singletons, with the ten largest covering about 2%. This chain links TRBV7-8 with TRBJ2-1; D may correspond to TRBD1 or TRBD2 (6 bases each). The sequence came from a woman aged 40-69 years with stage I lung adenocarcinoma. Sequenced here: peripheral blood, sampled before any cancer treatment. DNA for the CDR3: TGTGCCAGCAGCGCCGATGCTCGGGGGCAGCGGTTCTTC. Translating it yields CASSADARGQRFF.